This TCR beta chain was found in a study of blood T cell repertoires in COVID-19. For the study at large: Italy, Spain and the United States were the sources of the convalescent and acute COVID-19 samples.

V gave up 1 base and J gave up 1 base; unmatched junction bases: 9. The CDR3 has 17 amino acids. From germline, CDR1 is SGHTA and CDR2 FQGTGA. The assay was immunoSEQ multiplex PCR, and TCRdb's table has in-frame clones only and misses some. Of 130,000 or so clones in the sample, around 89% are singletons; the top ten hold 2.5%. The sequencing sample was made of peripheral blood. The TCR comes from a human donor with COVID-19, enrolled during active disease. The donor label of this sample is uncertain. The chain couples TRBV7-3 to TRBJ1-1; 7 positions agree with TRBD1. Written as DNA, the CDR3 is TGTGCCAGCAGCTTAATGGGGACAGTGATAGCGAACACTGAAGCTTTCTTT. It is translated as CASSLMGTVIANTEAFF.